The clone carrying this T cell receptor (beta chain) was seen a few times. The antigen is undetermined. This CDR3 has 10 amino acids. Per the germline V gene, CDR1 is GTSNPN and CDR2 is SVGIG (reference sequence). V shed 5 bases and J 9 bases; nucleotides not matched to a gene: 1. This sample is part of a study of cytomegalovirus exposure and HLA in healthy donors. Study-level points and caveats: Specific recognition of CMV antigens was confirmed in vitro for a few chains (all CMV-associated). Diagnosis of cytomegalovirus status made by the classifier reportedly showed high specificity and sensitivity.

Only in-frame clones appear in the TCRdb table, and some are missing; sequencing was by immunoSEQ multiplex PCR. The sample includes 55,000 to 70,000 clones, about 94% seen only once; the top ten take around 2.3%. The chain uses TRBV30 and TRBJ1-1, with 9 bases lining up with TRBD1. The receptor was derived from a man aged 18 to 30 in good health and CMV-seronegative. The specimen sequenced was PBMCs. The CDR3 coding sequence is TGTGCCTGGGGACAGGGGCAAGCTTTCTTT. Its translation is CAWGQGQAFF.